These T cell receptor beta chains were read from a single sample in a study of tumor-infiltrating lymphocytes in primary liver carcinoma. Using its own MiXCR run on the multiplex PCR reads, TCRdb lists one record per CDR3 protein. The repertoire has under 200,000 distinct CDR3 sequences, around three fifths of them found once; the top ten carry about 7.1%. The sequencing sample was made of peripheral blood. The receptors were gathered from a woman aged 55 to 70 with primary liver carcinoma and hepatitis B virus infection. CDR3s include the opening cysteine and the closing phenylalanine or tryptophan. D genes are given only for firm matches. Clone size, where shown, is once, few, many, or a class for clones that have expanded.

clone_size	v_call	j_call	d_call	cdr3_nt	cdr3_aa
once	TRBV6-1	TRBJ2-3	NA	TGTGCCAGCAGTGAAACAGCGCTTGGCACAGATACTCAGTATTTT	CASSETALGTDTQYF
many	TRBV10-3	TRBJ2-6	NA	TGTGCCATCAGTGAGAGTACGGCTGGTAGATCTGGGGCCAACGTCCTGACTTTC	CAISESTAGRSGANVLTF
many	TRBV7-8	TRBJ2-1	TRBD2	TGTGCCAGCACCTGGACTAGCGGGAGGAATGAGCAGTTCTTC	CASTWTSGRNEQFF
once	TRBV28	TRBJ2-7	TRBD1	TGTGCCAGCAGTTTCATAGCTAACTGGGACAGCTCCTACGAGCAGTACTTC	CASSFIANWDSSYEQYF
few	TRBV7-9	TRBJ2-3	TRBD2	TGTGCCACCGCCGGGACTAGCGGGAGTCTGACGCAGTATTTT	CATAGTSGSLTQYF
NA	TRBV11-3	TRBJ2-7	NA	TGTGCCAGCAGTTCGACAGGATCTGCCTACGAGCAGTGCTTC	CASSSTGSAYEQCF
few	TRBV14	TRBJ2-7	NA	TGTGCCAGCAGCCAAGTGGGCGGCTACGAGCAGTACTTC	CASSQVGGYEQYF
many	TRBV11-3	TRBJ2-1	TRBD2	TGTGCCAGCAGCTTTAGGGGTAGCGGGAGTTTCTCCTACAATGAGCAGTTCTTC	CASSFRGSGSFSYNEQFF
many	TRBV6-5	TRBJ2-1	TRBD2	TGTGCCAGCAGTTACGCGGCGGGAGGTACCTCCTACAATGAGCAGTTCTTC	CASSYAAGGTSYNEQFF
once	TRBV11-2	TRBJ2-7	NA	TGTGCCAGCGACCCCACTTTGACGGCTGGCTCTAAGGAGGAGCAGTACTTC	CASDPTLTAGSKEEQYF
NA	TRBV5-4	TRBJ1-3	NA	TGTGCCAGCAACGCGGGGGTTGGGGGCAGAATCGGGGGCACCATATATTTT	CASNAGVGGRIGGTIYF
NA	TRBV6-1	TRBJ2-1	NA	TGTGCCAGCGGCGGCAGGGTAGGGCCTTACAATGAGCAGTTCTTC	CASGGRVGPYNEQFF
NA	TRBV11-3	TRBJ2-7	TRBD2	TGTGCCAGCAGCCCGGACCAAGCGGGATTAGGTACATACGAGCAGTACTTC	CASSPDQAGLGTYEQYF
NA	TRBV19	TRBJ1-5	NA	TGTGCCAGTAGTTCCCGGGACGGTAATCAGCCCCAGCATTTT	CASSSRDGNQPQHF
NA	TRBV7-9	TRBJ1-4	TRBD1	TGTGCCAGCAGCGTATCCGGGACAGGGACTAATGAAAAACTGTTTTTT	CASSVSGTGTNEKLFF
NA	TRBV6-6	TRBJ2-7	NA	TGTGCCAGAAGGGGCGGGCGGGGAGTAAGGATCGATCAGTACTTC	CARRGGRGVRIDQYF
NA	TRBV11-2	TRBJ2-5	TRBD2	TGTGCCAGCAGCCTGGCCAGACTAGCGGGAGCAGGGACCCAGTACTTC	CASSLARLAGAGTQYF
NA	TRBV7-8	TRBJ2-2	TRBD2	TGTGCCAGCAGCTTAGTGTTTACGGGAGGATGGAACACCGGGGAGCTGTTTTTT	CASSLVFTGGWNTGELFF
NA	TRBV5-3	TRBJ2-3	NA	TGTGCCAGAAGTTTGGCCATCGAAGAAATTCTTACAGATACGCAGTATTTT	CARSLAIEEILTDTQYF
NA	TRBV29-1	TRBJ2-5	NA	TGCAGCGTTCAAACCGACCGATCGGACTTC	CSVQTDRSDF
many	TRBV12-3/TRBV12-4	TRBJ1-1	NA	TGTGCCAGCAGGCGGGGGACGGGCGTGGCTTTCTTT	CASRRGTGVAFF
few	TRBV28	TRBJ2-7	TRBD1	TGTGCCAGCGTCCAGACAGGGCGCCCCTACGAGCAGTACTTC	CASVQTGRPYEQYF
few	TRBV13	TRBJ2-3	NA	TGTGCCAGCAGCTTTGTGACGGGACCAGTGGGGGATACGCAGTATTTT	CASSFVTGPVGDTQYF
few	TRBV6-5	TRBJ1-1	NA	TGTGCCAGCAGCTCTCAAGACAGGTACGCTGAAGCTTTCTTT	CASSSQDRYAEAFF
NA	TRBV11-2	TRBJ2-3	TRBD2	TGTGCCAGCATCTTAGATCGGGAGGATACGCACTATTTT	CASILDREDTHYF
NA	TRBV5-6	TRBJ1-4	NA	TGTGCCGGCAGCGGTACAAGGGCAGCTGAAAAACTGTTTTTT	CAGSGTRAAEKLFF
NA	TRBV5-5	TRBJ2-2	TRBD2	TGTGCCAGCAGCCCCCGGGGGGGGAACATCGGGGAGCTGTTTTTT	CASSPRGGNIGELFF
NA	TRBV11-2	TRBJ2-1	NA	TGTGCCAGCAACTTCCGGCGGAGCTCCTACAATGAGCAGTTCTTC	CASNFRRSSYNEQFF
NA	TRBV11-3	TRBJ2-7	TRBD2	TGTGCCAGCAGCTACCGCGGGGGGACTTCGGGAAGCGAGCAGTACTTC	CASSYRGGTSGSEQYF
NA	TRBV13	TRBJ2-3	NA	TGTGCCAGCAGCTGGATAGGTTGGGGGGTACCTAGCACAGATACGCAGTATTTT	CASSWIGWGVPSTDTQYF
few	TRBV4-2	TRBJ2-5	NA	TGTGCCAGCAGCCTTCGGGACGTTGAGACCCGGTACTTC	CASSLRDVETRYF
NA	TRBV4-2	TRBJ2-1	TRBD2	TGTGCCGGCAACCAAGGAAGCGGGAGGGGGTCCTACAATGAGCAGTTCTTC	CAGNQGSGRGSYNEQFF
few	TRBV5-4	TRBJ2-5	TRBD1	TGTGCCAGCAGCACGGGACAGGGGATAGAGACCCAGTACTTC	CASSTGQGIETQYF
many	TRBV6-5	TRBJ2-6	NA	TGTGCCAGCAGTCCAAACCGGGACGTCGGTTCTGGGGCCAACGTCCTGACTTTC	CASSPNRDVGSGANVLTF
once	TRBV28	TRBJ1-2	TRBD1	TGTGCCAGCAGCCGCGGACAGGGAAGGGACTACACCTTC	CASSRGQGRDYTF
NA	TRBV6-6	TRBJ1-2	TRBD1	TGTGCCAGCAGTTCCGACAGGGGGACTAACTATGGCTACACCTTC	CASSSDRGTNYGYTF
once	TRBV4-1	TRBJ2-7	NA	TGCGCCAGCATCCAAATGGGGCAGTCGTCCTACGAGCAGTACTTC	CASIQMGQSSYEQYF
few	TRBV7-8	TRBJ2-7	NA	TGTGCCAGCAGCTTAACGTTAGCCCGGTACGAGCAGTACTTC	CASSLTLARYEQYF
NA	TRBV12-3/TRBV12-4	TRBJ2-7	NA	TGCGTCAGCAGTTCGGGGTTATACGAGCAGTACTTC	CVSSSGLYEQYF
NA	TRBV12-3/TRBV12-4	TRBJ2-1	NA	TGTGCCAGCAGTTTAGCGACCCCACCCCGGCAGTTCTTC	CASSLATPPRQFF
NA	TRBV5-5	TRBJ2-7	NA	TGTGCCAGCAGCGAACAGACAGCCTCTTACGAACAGTACTTC	CASSEQTASYEQYF
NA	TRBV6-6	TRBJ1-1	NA	TGTGCCAGGAGCTACGGGACTGAAGCTTTCTTT	CARSYGTEAFF
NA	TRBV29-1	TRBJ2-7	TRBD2	TGCAGCGTTAAGCGGGGTGGAGAGCAGTACTTC	CSVKRGGEQYF